This TCR beta chain was sequenced during a study of cytomegalovirus exposure and HLA in healthy donors. Study-wide points: Cytomegalovirus association was assigned to 170 or so TCR beta chains. Differences between HLA loci emerged in a later analysis of TCR association rates, with DRB1 most and HLA-C fewest.

V lost 4 bases and J lost 3, with 8 bases in between. CDR1 is SGHRS, CDR2 YFSETQ, per germline. The CDR3 runs 13 residues. The primer mix had 60 Vbeta and 13 Jbeta primers. Under the authors' procedure: A later analysis counted some 87 million unique TCR beta chains, some 12 million shared. Assay used: immunoSEQ multiplex PCR; TCRdb lists only in-frame clones, some missing. For V, J and clone size, that table is used; D and trimming come from the DNA. The sample includes roughly 130,000 clones, approximately 65% of them seen just once. In the case of this clone: Its specificity is not known.

Sequenced sample: PBMCs. The TCR was taken from a man aged 18 to 29 in good health and CMV-seronegative. The rearrangement links TRBV5-1 to TRBJ2-1; D call uncertain. The CDR3 reads CASSQHLYNEQFF. In DNA form, the CDR3 reads TGCGCCAGCAGCCAACACCTCTACAATGAGCAGTTCTTC.